The 18 T cell receptor beta chains in this list originate from one sample, sequenced in a study of beta chain features in type 1 diabetes. Sequencing targeted expressed TCRB transcripts, as all isolated RNA had been reverse transcribed. Profiling relied on immunoSEQ multiplex PCR, and the TCRdb table lists in-frame clones only, not all of them. The sample includes 900,000 or so clones, roughly 15% seen only once; the top ten take roughly 0.025%. Sequencing input: naive CD4+ T cells from blood. These receptors all come from a woman aged 18-29 years in good health.

V and J are TRBV28 and TRBJ1-1; D is unclear. Trimming removed 5 bases from V and 3 bases from J, with 13 bases in between. CDR3 size: 14 residues. CDR1 is MDHEN and CDR2 is SYDVKM in the germline V gene. The CDR3 protein is CASSQLGRHTEAFF. The CDR3 DNA reads as TGTGCCAGCAGTCAACTAGGGAGACACACTGAAGCTTTCTTT.

The V gene is TRBV16, the J gene TRBJ2-7; perhaps TRBD1 as D (5 bases). Per the germline V gene, CDR1 is KGHSY and CDR2 is FQNENV. The CDR3 length is 14 residues. Between the trimmed V and J ends, which lost 0 bases and 2 bases, there was a span of 8 bases. The CDR3 spells CASSQSRQTYEQYF. The CDR3 nucleotides are TGTGCCAGCAGCCAATCTCGACAGACCTACGAGCAGTACTTC.

The rearrangement joins TRBV6-5 to TRBJ2-1; D gene ambiguous. There are 16 residues in the CDR3. V lost 0 bases, J lost 2 bases, and 11 bases lay in between. The germline V gene has CDR1 MNHEY and CDR2 SVGAGI. CDR3 sequence reads: CASSYSAELAYNEQFF. In nucleotides, the CDR3 is TGTGCCAGCAGTTACTCGGCGGAGCTAGCCTACAATGAGCAGTTCTTC.

The chain carries TRBV7-2 and TRBJ1-3; TRBD1 matches at 11 bases. This CDR3 has 15 amino acids. With 5 bases clipped from V and 5 bases from J, the junction kept 5 bases outside the gene matches. The germline V gene encodes CDR1 SGHTA and CDR2 FQGNSA. The CDR3 DNA is TGTGCCAGCAGCCCGGGGACAGGGGGAAGAAACACCATATATTTT. Translation gives CASSPGTGGRNTIYF.

In its sample, this clone was seen a few times. This sequence joins TRBV18 and TRBJ2-3; the D gene is possibly TRBD1 (6 bases). V was cut by 5 bases and J by 0 bases, with 9 bases left in between. Germline loops: CDR1 KGHSH, CDR2 LQKENI. The length of the CDR3 is 14 residues. This CDR3 is CASSSGHSTDTQYF. Here the CDR3 DNA reads TGTGCCAGCTCATCGGGACACAGCACAGATACGCAGTATTTT.

The chain employs TRBV28 and TRBJ2-3; the match to TRBD2 covers 8 bases. Germline V gives CDR1 MDHEN, CDR2 SYDVKM. The CDR3 is made up of 16 amino acids. V shed 1 base and J 2 bases; nucleotides not matched to a gene: 5. The CDR3 DNA sequence: TGTGCCAGCAGTTTATACGGGAGGGGGGCCACAGATACGCAGTATTTT. It encodes CASSLYGRGATDTQYF.

This clone was found a few times. The chain couples TRBV18 to TRBJ2-7; TRBD2 matches at 7 bases. V lost 3 bases to trimming and J lost 3 bases; unmatched junction nucleotides: 5. Germline assignment: CDR1 KGHSH and CDR2 LQKENI. The CDR3 extends over 14 amino acids. CDR3 DNA sequence: TGTGCCAGCTCACCTGGGAGGGGCGACTACGAGCAGTACTTC. Encoded protein: CASSPGRGDYEQYF.

The genes are TRBV28 and TRBJ1-5; 8 bases align to TRBD1. The CDR3 loop spans 16 amino acids. Germline V lookup: CDR1 MDHEN, CDR2 SYDVKM. Trimming took 3 bases from V and 2 from J; bases not matched to a gene: 6. The CDR3 nucleotides read TGTGCCAGCAGTTTGCTCGGACAGGGAGGCAATCAGCCCCAGCATTTT. Protein: CASSLLGQGGNQPQHF.

This clone was seen a few times. The chain couples TRBV15 to TRBJ1-2, with 9 bases fitting TRBD1. Trimming removed 3 bases from V and 8 bases from J; junction bases left unmatched: 4. Per the germline V gene, CDR1 is LNHNV and CDR2 is YYDKDF (reference sequence). The CDR3 sequence is 13 residues long. In nucleotides, the CDR3 is TGTGCCACCAGCAGGGGACAGGGAAAAGGCTACACCTTC. It yields the protein CATSRGQGKGYTF.

J is TRBJ2-7 and V is TRBV18; unclear D gene. Per germline, CDR1 KGHSH and CDR2 LQKENI. Trimming stripped 4 bases from V and 0 bases from J, with 7 bases between. CDR3 length: 13 residues. CDR3 region: CASSLTSSYEQYF. The CDR3 DNA follows: TGTGCCAGCTCACTAACGAGCTCCTACGAGCAGTACTTC. Filled out from reference TRBV18 and TRBJ2-7, the complete variable domain reads NAGVMQNPRHLVRRRGQEARLRCSPMKGHSHVYWYRQLPEEGLKFMVYLQKENIIDESGMPKERFSAEFPKEGPSILRIQQVVRGDSAAYFCASSLTSSYEQYFGPGTRLTVT.

This chain connects TRBV10-3 to TRBJ1-2, with no clear D. The CDR3 runs to 15 residues. CDR1 is ENHRY and CDR2 is SYGVKD in the germline V gene. Trimming removed 6 bases at V and 11 bases at J, with 25 bases between. The CDR3 sequence is CAIRKGEELTVRYTF. CDR3 DNA sequence: TGTGCCATCAGGAAGGGAGAGGAACTGACTGTACGTTACACCTTC.

The chain joins TRBV4-3 to TRBJ2-1, with 9 bases matching TRBD2. The germline CDR1 and CDR2 sequences are LGHNA and YSLEER. Unmatched junction bases numbered 14, after V lost 8 bases and J lost 6 bases. The CDR3 spans 16 residues. The CDR3 sequence: CASRKQLAGASNEQFF. As DNA, the CDR3 is TGCGCCAGCCGAAAACAACTAGCGGGTGCCTCCAATGAGCAGTTCTTC.

This clone appeared a few times. J is TRBJ2-7 and V is TRBV4-3, with 9 bases that match TRBD1. CDR3 length: 15 residues. The germline CDR1 and CDR2 sequences are LGHNA and YSLEER. V shed 1 base and J 2 bases; nucleotides not matched to a gene: 3. The CDR3 sequence: CASSQVWTGAYEQYF. CDR3 DNA: TGCGCCAGCAGCCAAGTCTGGACAGGGGCCTACGAGCAGTACTTC.

V usage is TRBV28 and J usage is TRBJ2-3; 7 positions agree with TRBD2. V was pared by 3 bases and J by 1 base, with 4 bases of the junction left unmatched. Germline values: CDR1 MDHEN, CDR2 SYDVKM. The CDR3 totals 15 residues. The CDR3 loop is CASSLRGSGTDTQYF. The CDR3 DNA is TGTGCCAGCAGTTTGCGGGGGTCGGGCACAGATACGCAGTATTTT. Together with reference TRBV28 and TRBJ2-3, the CDR3 gives the full variable domain: DVKVTQSSRYLVKRTGEKVFLECVQDMDHENMFWYRQDPGLGLRLIYFSYDVKMKEKGDIPEGYSVSREKKERFSLILESASTNQTSMYLCASSLRGSGTDTQYFGPGTRLTVL.

In its sample, this clone was seen a few times. The chain has TRBV19 and TRBJ1-1; D perhaps matches TRBD1 (6 bases). Between the trimmed V and J ends, which lost 6 bases and 3 bases, there was a span of 11 bases. The CDR3 runs to 13 residues. In germline, CDR1 is LNHDA, CDR2 SQIVND (reference sequence). CDR3 amino acids: CASSTGKDTEAFF. CDR3 bases: TGTGCCAGTAGCACAGGGAAGGACACTGAAGCTTTCTTT. The variable domain in full, with the rest retrieved from reference TRBV19 and TRBJ1-1, is DGGITQSPKYLFRKEGQNVTLSCEQNLNHDAMYWYRQDPGQGLRLIYYSQIVNDFQKGDIAEGYSVSREKKESFPLTVTSAQKNPTAFYLCASSTGKDTEAFFGQGTRLTVV.

The gene calls are TRBV21-1 and TRBJ1-5. TRBV21-1 constitutes a pseudogene. The CDR3 has 16 amino acids. CDR3 nucleotides: TGTGCCAGCAGCTACGGGGAAGGGTTTAGCAATCAGCCCCAGCATTTT. It translates to CASSYGEGFSNQPQHF.

There are a few counts of this clone. V usage is TRBV28 and J usage is TRBJ2-1; D unclear. Deletions cut 4 bases from V and 8 bases from J, with 6 bases between. The length of the CDR3 is 11 residues. Germline loops: CDR1 MDHEN, CDR2 SYDVKM. Here the CDR3 DNA reads TGTGCCAGCAGTTCGCCATATGAGCAGTTCTTC. The encoded protein is CASSSPYEQFF.

This clone has just a few counts. V is TRBV19 and J is TRBJ2-6, with D hard to call. The CDR3 is made up of 16 amino acids. The V end was cut by 1 base, the J end by 0 bases, with 7 bases between. In germline, CDR1 is LNHDA, CDR2 SQIVND (reference sequence). CDR3 protein: CASSIGASSGANVLTF. CDR3 nucleotides: TGTGCCAGTAGTATAGGTGCCAGCTCTGGGGCCAACGTCCTGACTTTC.